This T cell receptor (beta chain) emerged from a study of shared clonotypes between healthy human individuals. Overall study: Three plates were used per donor for CD4 naive, three for CD4 memory, two for CD8 naive and one for CD8 memory.

The authors distributed each subset's genomic DNA evenly over several immunoSEQ plates. Source study methods: As immunoSEQ supplied junction-only sequences (without quality scores), filtering differed. TCRdb keeps only in-frame clones here, not all; method: immunoSEQ multiplex PCR. The DNA was the basis for D and trimming; V, J and clone size are from that table. The data show approximately 2.4 million clones, approximately 95% seen once. The sequence came from a man between 18 and 29 years old in good health. Sequences were obtained from naive CD4+ T cells sorted from blood. Subset specified: CD45RA+ positively selected.

This CDR3 is CAISDFIALTEAFF. The CDR3 DNA follows: TGTGCCATCAGTGATTTTATAGCCTTGACTGAAGCTTTCTTT. V gene TRBV10-3 combines with J gene TRBJ1-1; D not resolved. V dropped 3 bases and J dropped 5 bases, with 13 bases sitting between them. This CDR3 spans 14 amino acids. Germline V gene sequence: CDR1 ENHRY, CDR2 SYGVKD.